The clone carrying this TCR beta chain came up a few times. Its target is unknown. The CDR3 extends over 15 amino acids. The V gene's germline CDR1 is LNHDA and CDR2 SQIVND (reference sequence). Trimming stripped 7 bases from V and 2 bases from J, with 14 bases between. The data stem from a study of T cell repertoires in cytomegalovirus infection. Background on the study: The authors relied on CMV epitopes, both recently identified HLA-C-restricted and well-studied HLA-B-restricted. Indicated by public TCR beta signatures were CMV infection and matching HLA type. General observations from the study: CMV-specific TCR beta clonotypes restricted by HLA-C were the ones dominating the ex vivo response.

In TCRdb, the reads were re-called with MiXCR into one record per CDR3 protein. The sample shows about 150,000 distinct CDR3 sequences, 30% to 40% of them seen only once. This clonotype was obtained from a human donor in good health (CMV status not recorded). Some clones in this sample may be carry-over from other donors' samples. The sample in question was CD8+ T cells from cultured PBMCs, obtained from culture after CMV antigen stimulation. The V and J genes are TRBV19 and TRBJ1-4; the D is unclear. The CDR3 DNA reads as TGTGCCAGTATGACTGGGGTAGGGACTAATGAAAAACTGTTTTTT. It codes for CASMTGVGTNEKLFF.